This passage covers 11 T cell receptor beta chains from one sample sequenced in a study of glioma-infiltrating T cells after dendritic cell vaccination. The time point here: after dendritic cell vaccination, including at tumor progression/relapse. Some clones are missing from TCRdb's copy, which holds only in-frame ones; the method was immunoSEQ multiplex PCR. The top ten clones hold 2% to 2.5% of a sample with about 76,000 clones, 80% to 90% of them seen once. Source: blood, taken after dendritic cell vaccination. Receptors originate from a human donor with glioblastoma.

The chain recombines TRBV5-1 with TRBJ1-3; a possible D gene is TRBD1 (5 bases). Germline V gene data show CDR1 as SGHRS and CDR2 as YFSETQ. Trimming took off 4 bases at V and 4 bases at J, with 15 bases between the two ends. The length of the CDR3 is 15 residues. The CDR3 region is CASSPGPGGGNTIYF. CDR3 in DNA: TGCGCCAGCAGCCCCGGGCCCGGGGGAGGAAACACCATATATTTT.

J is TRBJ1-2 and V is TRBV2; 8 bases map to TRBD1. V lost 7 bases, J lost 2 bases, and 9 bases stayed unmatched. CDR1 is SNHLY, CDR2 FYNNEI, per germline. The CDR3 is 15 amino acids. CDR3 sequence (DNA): TGTGCCAGCACCCTGGCCAGGGGGCTCAACTATGGCTACACCTTC. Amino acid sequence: CASTLARGLNYGYTF.

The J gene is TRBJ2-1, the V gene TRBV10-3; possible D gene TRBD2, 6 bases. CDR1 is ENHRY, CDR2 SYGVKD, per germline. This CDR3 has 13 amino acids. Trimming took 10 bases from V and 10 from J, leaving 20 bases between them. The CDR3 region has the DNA TGTGCCACGAGCAATCCCCCGGGGGACGAGCAGTTCTTC. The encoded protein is CATSNPPGDEQFF.

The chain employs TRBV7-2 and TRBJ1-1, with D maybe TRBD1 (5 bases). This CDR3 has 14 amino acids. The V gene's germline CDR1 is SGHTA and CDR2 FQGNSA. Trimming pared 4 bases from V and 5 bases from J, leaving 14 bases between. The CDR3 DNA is TGTGCCAGCAGCTCTAAGGGAGGGGAGACTGAAGCTTTCTTT. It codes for CASSSKGGETEAFF.

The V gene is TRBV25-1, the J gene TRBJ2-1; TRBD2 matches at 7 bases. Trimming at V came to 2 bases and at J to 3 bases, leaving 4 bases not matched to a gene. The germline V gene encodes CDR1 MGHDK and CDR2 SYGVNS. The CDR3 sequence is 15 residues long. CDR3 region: CASSESLADYNEQFF. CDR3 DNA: TGTGCCAGCAGTGAAAGCCTAGCGGACTACAATGAGCAGTTCTTC.

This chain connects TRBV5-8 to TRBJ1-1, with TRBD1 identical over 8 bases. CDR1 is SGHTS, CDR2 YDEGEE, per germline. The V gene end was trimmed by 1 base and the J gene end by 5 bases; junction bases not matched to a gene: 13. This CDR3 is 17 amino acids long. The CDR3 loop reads CASSLTQGATHGTEAFF. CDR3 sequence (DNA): TGTGCCAGCAGCTTGACTCAGGGGGCGACACATGGGACTGAAGCTTTCTTT.

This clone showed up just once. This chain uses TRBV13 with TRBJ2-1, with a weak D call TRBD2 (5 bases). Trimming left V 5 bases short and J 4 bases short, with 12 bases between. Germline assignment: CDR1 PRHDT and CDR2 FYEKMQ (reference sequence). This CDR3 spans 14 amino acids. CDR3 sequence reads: CASSRSGTYNEQFF. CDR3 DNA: TGTGCCAGCAGCCGCAGCGGTACTTACAATGAGCAGTTCTTC. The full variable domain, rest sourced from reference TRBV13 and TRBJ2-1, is AAGVIQSPRHLIKEKRETATLKCYPIPRHDTVYWYQQGPGQDPQFLISFYEKMQSDKGSIPDRFSAQQFSDYHSELNMSSLELGDSALYFCASSRSGTYNEQFFGPGTRLTVL.

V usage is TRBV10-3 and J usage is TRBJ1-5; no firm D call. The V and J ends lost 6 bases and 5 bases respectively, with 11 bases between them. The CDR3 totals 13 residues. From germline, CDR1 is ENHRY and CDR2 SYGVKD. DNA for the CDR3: TGTGCCATCAGCGAAACATCTCATCAGCCCCAGCATTTT. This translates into CAISETSHQPQHF.

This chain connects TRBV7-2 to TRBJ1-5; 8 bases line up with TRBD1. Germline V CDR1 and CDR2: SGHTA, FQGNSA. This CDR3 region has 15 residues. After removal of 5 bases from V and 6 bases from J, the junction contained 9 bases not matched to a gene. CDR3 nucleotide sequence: TGTGCCAGCAGCCCCCAGGGGGCGCAGGTTCAGCCCCAGCATTTT. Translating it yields CASSPQGAQVQPQHF.

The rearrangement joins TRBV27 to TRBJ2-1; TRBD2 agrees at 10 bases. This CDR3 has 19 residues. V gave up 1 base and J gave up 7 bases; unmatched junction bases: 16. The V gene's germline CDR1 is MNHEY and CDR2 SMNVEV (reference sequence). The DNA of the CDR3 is TGTGCCAGCAGTTTATGGGGTAGCGGGAGGCTTTATAGGGAAAATGAGCAGTTCTTC. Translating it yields CASSLWGSGRLYRENEQFF.

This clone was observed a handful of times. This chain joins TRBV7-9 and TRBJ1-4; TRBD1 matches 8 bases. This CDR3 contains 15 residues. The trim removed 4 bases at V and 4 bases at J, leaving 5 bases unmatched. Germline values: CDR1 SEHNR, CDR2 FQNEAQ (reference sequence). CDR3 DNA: TGTGCCAGCAGCTCTAGGACAGGGCTTAATGAAAAACTGTTTTTT. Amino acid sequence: CASSSRTGLNEKLFF.